This TCR beta chain was sequenced in a study of cytomegalovirus exposure and HLA in healthy donors (dated by TCRdb to 2016 to 2017). For context, the study as a whole: In an earlier analysis of under 750 of the donors, approximately 300 Gb of sequence data and just under 120 million unique TCR beta sequences from approximately 180 million T cells were reported. In a later genetic analysis, genome-wide SNP genotypes for 398 of the 666 donors were used, and that subset was treated as a discovery cohort. An earlier analysis of roughly 580 of the donors used high-throughput TCR beta sequencing to judge whether each TCR beta V gene segment behaved as functional or pseudogenic. An early release covering around 630 HLA-typed donors comprised about 300 gigabases of sequencing data and 85 million or so unique TCR sequences. The aim of the study was to test whether cataloging public T cell receptors could identify signatures of past pathogen exposure. The number of donors typed differed by locus, with roughly 629-640 for A, B, C, DRB1 and DQB1, roughly 550 for DQA1, under 610 for DPA1, and 400 to 490 for DPB1. On average, roughly 240,000 unique TCR beta nucleotide sequences were sequenced per donor among several hundred genotyped donors of the cohort, with around 19% of those sequences being non-productive. Rather than drawing on any new phenotypic data, the later analysis identified candidate immune exposures from TCR beta sequences and the way those sequences occurred across donors. Donor age, sex, ethnicity and CMV serostatus were compiled alongside the repertoire data. Four or five DR-DQ haplotypes were handled as single units for association and clustering because linkage in the cohort was strong. Among the roughly 400 genotyped donors, roughly 80% belonged to the genetic ancestry cluster associated with self-reported Caucasian donors. Using immunosequencing, the study profiled T cell repertoires from about 650 subjects and related those repertoires to cytomegalovirus serostatus. A later analysis re-analyzed previously published TCR beta repertoires from several hundred donors and added high-resolution HLA genotyping to study TCR occurrence patterns. High-throughput TCR immunosequencing, statistical association of individual TCRs with disease status, and machine learning were combined to predict cytomegalovirus infection status. In addition to the first cohort of 666 subjects, a separate validation cohort of 120 different subjects was used. Every repertoire in the discovery cohort had been generated on one and the same sequencing platform. HLA typing included class I and class II loci at four-digit resolution. Overall results and qualifications from the work: When HLA alleles, especially DR and DQ, strongly co-occurred, attributing TCR associations to individual alleles was difficult. A further reported finding was that TCR beta sequences accurately predicted the HLA-A and HLA-B alleles for most subjects in the first cohort. Correlated functional status among segregating V segments might reflect linkage disequilibrium, but an unknown experimental factor could not be ruled out. In a later analysis, several top co-occurrence clusters were reported to appear linked to parvovirus B19, influenza, CMV and Epstein-Barr virus. For the cohort, immune exposure information was limited to CMV serostatus. A later analysis found that TCR association rates varied across HLA loci, with DRB1 alleles showing the most associated TCRs and HLA-C alleles the fewest. Compared with the 666-donor mean, donors in an Asian-associated ancestry cluster had fewer N-insertions in productive TCRs, according to a later genetic analysis. The sequencing pipeline was judged likely to have produced a cluster of highly shared sequence variants as a technical artifact. Only TCR beta chains were sequenced in this cohort, and the absence of alpha or paired-chain data limited detectable features. HLA typing was unavailable for some donors at each locus, so association tests used only the typed subset. In a later genetic analysis, a missense DCLRE1C variant was associated with V-gene and J-gene trimming of TCR beta chains, and the association was replicated in an independent cohort. At a false discovery rate of 0.05, a later analysis linked 16,000 or so TCR beta sequences to specific HLA alleles. The earlier analysis of almost 600 of the donors excluded over 15 rarely observed V segments, including chromosome 9 orphons, because counts were too low. The study gave a list of under 200 TCR beta chains associated with cytomegalovirus. Across donors, most TCR sequences were observed very rarely, whereas some public TCRs were present in many individuals. Some IMGT-functional V segments, including TRBV6-2 and TRBV6-3, could not be told apart with the 87-base-pair reads, so those segments were excluded. Roughly uniform sequencing depth across donors was assumed in presence/absence analyses, although this assumption may not hold. The classifier was reported to diagnose cytomegalovirus status with high specificity and sensitivity in both the original and validation cohorts. The authors suggested that the approach could potentially be generalized to other disease states and immunological phenotypes. Broadly in line with IMGT annotations, most TCR beta V segments showed up in productive rearrangements about 87% or about 30% of the time in an earlier analysis of several hundred of the donors. In a later analysis, HLA-associated TCR beta chains were found to be more clonally expanded and to have lower generation probabilities than equally common non-associated chains. In a later analysis, most CMV-associated TCR beta chains were found to appear HLA-restricted, with HLA associations seemingly driven largely by CMV exposure. In vitro tests confirmed that a few of the cytomegalovirus-associated TCR beta chains recognize cytomegalovirus antigens.

In total, roughly 670 healthy bone marrow donors made up the cohort. At the time of sampling, every cohort member was nominally healthy, though immune exposures that went unrecorded were likely present. The donor was CMV seronegative and belonged to the group of over 300 seronegative cohort members. Every donor gave a peripheral blood sample, and the peripheral blood mononuclear cells from that sample were used for TCR beta sequencing. The Qiagen DNeasy Blood Extraction Kit was used to extract genomic DNA from the blood cell samples. The library was prepared using the immunoSEQ multiplex PCR assay. A mixture of 60 forward primers for TCR Vbeta segments and 13 reverse primers for TCR Jbeta segments was used in the multiplex PCR. A multiplex PCR assay on genomic DNA amplified the CDR3 region of rearranged TCR beta genes. Amplified TCR beta libraries were sequenced as 87-base-pair reads on the Illumina HiSeq System. The study's own analysis went as follows. In a later analysis, 70 million to 95 million unique TCR beta chains were counted across the 666 repertoires, and around 10 million of these chains were shared by at least two donors. Raw reads were error-corrected and collapsed into unique sequences with a nearest-neighbor algorithm that merged closely related sequences to remove PCR and sequencing errors. Alignment of CDR3 sequences to IMGT reference sequences was used to assign V, D and J gene segments. Each retained sequence needed at least a six-nucleotide match to both a V gene segment and a J gene segment. A rearrangement was called productive if the CDR3 had no stop codons and remained in frame with V and J, and every other rearrangement was called non-productive. CDR3 was defined by IMGT convention, running from the second conserved V-encoded cysteine to the conserved J-encoded phenylalanine. In an earlier analysis of roughly 580 of the donors, sequences lacking an unambiguous match to a single V gene segment were excluded. In an earlier analysis of a few hundred of the donors, V segments were called functional above 56.7% productive rearrangements and were called segregating when the between-donor standard deviation exceeded 5%. To diagnose cytomegalovirus status from the catalog of TCR beta chain sequences, a statistical classification framework was built. In a later analysis, TCR nucleotide sequences were compared against IMGT/GENE-DB human TR gene sequences so that V and J genes could be assigned. The TCRdist pipeline was used in a later analysis to assign CDR3 sequences and most-parsimonious VDJ recombination scenarios. In a later analysis, every TCR beta chain was defined by the combination of its CDR3 amino acid sequence and its V-gene family, and reads without a unique V-gene family were dropped. As a way to deal with suspected cross-contamination and a sequencing artifact, a later analysis dropped 450 to 600 nucleotide sequences that were highly shared and had low generation probability. In a later analysis, a clonal expansion index was calculated for each public chain from normalized within-repertoire ranks of inferred template counts. In a later analysis, generation probabilities were computed with a VDJ recombination model fitted to out-of-frame rearrangements, and the resulting probabilities were checked against IGoR. Hypergeometric tests were used in a later analysis to score TCR-TCR, TCR-HLA and TCR-CMV co-occurrence, with a repertoire-size bias correction applied to the TCR pairs. To estimate false discovery rates, a later analysis permuted the HLA or CMV assignments 20 times. In a later analysis, co-occurring TCRs were grouped using DBSCAN, with TCRdist sequence similarity added in when clustering inside HLA-allele-positive subsets. Repertoires with fewer than 30,000 or more than 120,000 public chains, plus five repertoires with anomalous nucleotide sharing, were excluded from co-occurrence clustering. What TCRdb holds here is the immuneACCESS table cut down to in-frame rearrangements. Part of the clones is not present; checked against another copy, under half of the missing clones reflect an unresolved V gene, and the others are unexplained. That table furnishes V, J and clone size, whereas the DNA furnished D and trimming. The sample table lists approximately 130,000 clones, roughly 79% of them with a count of one. The top ten clones comprise around 2.9% of the sample.

With regard to this clone: No antigen is known for it. No per-base quality is available; no much larger clone lies one base away.

CDR1 and CDR2 (SGHRS, YFSETQ) derive from the germline V gene. Trimming removed 6 bases from V and 3 bases from J, leaving 15 bases between the germline ends. The CDR3, cysteine through phenylalanine, is 14 amino acids long. The read is trimmed to its CDR3 DNA, 42 bases read in frame from base 1. The sample comprised PBMCs. This sequence originates from a man in his thirties or forties in good health and CMV-seronegative. Recombination connected TRBV5-1 to TRBJ2-5, and the D gene may be TRBD1, 5 bases matching. The CDR3 reads as follows: CASTRGAYEETQYF. Read as DNA, the sequence is TGCGCCAGCACTCGTGGGGCCTACGAAGAGACCCAGTACTTC.